One sample yielded the 9 T cell receptor beta chains listed below, sequenced in a study of cytomegalovirus exposure and HLA in healthy donors. The study ran its PCR with 60 Vbeta and 13 Jbeta primers. Repertoires were generated with immunoSEQ multiplex PCR, while TCRdb's copy carries only in-frame clones and drops some. The data show fewer than 250,000 clones, about 85% seen once. The sample consisted of PBMCs. The receptors derive from a woman between 50 and 59 years old in good health and CMV-seropositive.

V usage is TRBV6-1 and J usage is TRBJ2-1; the match to TRBD2 covers 9 bases. There are 18 residues in the CDR3. Unmatched junction bases numbered 7, after V lost 1 base and J lost 0 bases. Per germline, CDR1 MNHNS and CDR2 SASEGT. The CDR3 region is CASSEDGAGGFSYNEQFF. CDR3 sequence (DNA): TGTGCCAGCAGTGAAGATGGAGCGGGGGGCTTCTCCTACAATGAGCAGTTCTTC.

This rearrangement joins TRBV5-4 to TRBJ1-2, with D hard to call. The CDR3 runs to 16 residues. Deletions cut 1 base from V and 6 bases from J, with 19 bases between. Germline V CDR1 and CDR2: SGHNT, YYREEE (reference sequence). CDR3 sequence: CASSLMSDEAKDGYTF. The CDR3 DNA is TGTGCCAGCAGCTTGATGTCCGATGAGGCCAAAGATGGCTACACCTTC.

The chain couples TRBV30 to TRBJ2-3; 7 bases align to TRBD2. CDR1 is GTSNPN and CDR2 is SVGIG in the germline V gene (reference sequence). Trimming at V came to 0 bases and at J to 4 bases, leaving 16 bases not matched to a gene. The CDR3 has 18 amino acids. This CDR3 is CAWSVISGGGGRADTQYF. The CDR3 bases are TGTGCCTGGAGTGTAATTAGTGGTGGGGGGGGGAGGGCAGATACGCAGTATTTT. Supplemented by reference TRBV30 and TRBJ2-3, the full variable domain reads SQTIHQWPATLVQPVGSPLSLECTVEGTSNPNLYWYRQAAGRGLQLLFYSVGIGQISSEVPQNLSASRPQDRQFILSSKKLLLSDSGFYLCAWSVISGGGGRADTQYFGPGTRLTVL.

The J gene is TRBJ1-1, the V gene TRBV30; D is unclear. V lost 3 bases, J lost 1 base, and 6 bases lay in between. This CDR3 comprises 12 residues. Germline V lookup: CDR1 GTSNPN, CDR2 SVGIG (reference sequence). The CDR3 reads CAWSVGNTEAFF. CDR3 sequence (DNA): TGTGCCTGGAGCGTCGGGAACACTGAAGCTTTCTTT.

The chain is built from TRBV5-1 and TRBJ2-1; 7 positions agree with TRBD1. The junction had 7 bases not matched to a gene; V was cut back by 4 bases and J by 0 bases. The CDR3 is 16 residues long. Germline V CDR1 and CDR2: SGHRS, YFSETQ. The CDR3 DNA reads as TGCGCCAGCAGCAAGGGACAGCTGAGCTCCTACAATGAGCAGTTCTTC. It encodes CASSKGQLSSYNEQFF.

The rearrangement uses TRBV28 and TRBJ2-7; D is possibly TRBD2 (6 bases). CDR3 length: 14 amino acids. V shed 5 bases and J shed 2 bases, with 13 bases lying between them. CDR1 MDHEN and CDR2 SYDVKM come from the germline V gene. The chain's CDR3 is CASSIPGRPYEQYF. In DNA form, the CDR3 reads TGTGCCAGCAGTATTCCGGGGAGGCCCTACGAGCAGTACTTC.

Notes on this clone: This sample includes further DNA sequences coding for the same CDR3. The V and J genes are TRBV30 and TRBJ1-5; a possible D gene is TRBD1 (5 bases). Trimming left V 0 bases short and J 2 bases short, with 11 bases between. CDR3 size: 15 residues. The germline V gene has CDR1 GTSNPN and CDR2 SVGIG (reference sequence). This chain's CDR3 is CAWSVRGRGNQPQHF. The DNA of the CDR3 is TGTGCCTGGAGTGTCCGTGGCAGGGGCAATCAGCCCCAGCATTTT.

The rearrangement links TRBV28 to TRBJ1-5, with 9 bases aligning to TRBD1. V lost 6 bases, J lost 0 bases, and 9 bases stayed unmatched. The V gene's germline CDR1 is MDHEN and CDR2 SYDVKM. The CDR3 runs 17 residues. CDR3 bases: TGTGCCAGCAGAGGGCCCGGGACAGGGTATAGCAATCAGCCCCAGCATTTT. This encodes CASRGPGTGYSNQPQHF.

CDR3 nucleotide sequence: TGTGCCTGGAGCGGGGGGGGGATCCCTCAGCCCCAGCATTTT. This gives the protein CAWSGGGIPQPQHF. The chain recombines TRBV30 with TRBJ1-5, with D possibly TRBD1 on 5 matching bases. The V end lost 3 bases, the J end lost 6 bases, and 15 bases lay between the germline ends. The CDR3 is made up of 14 amino acids. Germline V CDR1 and CDR2: GTSNPN, SVGIG (reference sequence).